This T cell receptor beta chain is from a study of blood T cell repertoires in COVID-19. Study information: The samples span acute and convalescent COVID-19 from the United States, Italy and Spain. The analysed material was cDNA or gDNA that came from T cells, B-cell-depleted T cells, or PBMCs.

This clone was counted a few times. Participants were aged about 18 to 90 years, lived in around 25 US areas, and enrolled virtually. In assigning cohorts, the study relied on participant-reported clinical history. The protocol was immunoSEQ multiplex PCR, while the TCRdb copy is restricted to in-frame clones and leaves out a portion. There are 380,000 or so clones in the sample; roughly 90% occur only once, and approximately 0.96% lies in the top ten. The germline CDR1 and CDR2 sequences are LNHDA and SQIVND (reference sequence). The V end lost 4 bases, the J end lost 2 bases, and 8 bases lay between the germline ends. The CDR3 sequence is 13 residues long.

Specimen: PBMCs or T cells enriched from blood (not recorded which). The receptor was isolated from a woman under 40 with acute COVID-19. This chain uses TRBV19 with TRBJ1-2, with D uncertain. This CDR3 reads CASSRTGNYGYTF. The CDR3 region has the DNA TGTGCCAGTAGTAGGACGGGAAACTATGGCTACACCTTC.